This T cell receptor beta chain was obtained from a study of blood T cell repertoires in COVID-19. Sequencing was performed with immunoSEQ multiplex PCR; in TCRdb, only in-frame clones are kept and a portion is missing. The sample contains around 200,000 clones, around 90% of which appear only once. This CDR3 is built from 13 residues. The V gene's germline CDR1 is KGHSH and CDR2 LQKENI. V lost 2 bases to trimming and J lost 2 bases, with 6 bases between them. With respect to this clone: In the same sample, other DNA sequences code for this CDR3.

This receptor was identified in a woman between 18 and 29 years old who had recovered from COVID-19. The chain links TRBV18 to TRBJ1-2; D is uncertain. Sequenced input: peripheral blood. The CDR3 nucleotides are TGTGCCAGCTCACCAGACACCAACTATGGCTACACCTTC. Translating gives CASSPDTNYGYTF. Supplemented by reference TRBV18 and TRBJ1-2, the full variable domain reads NAGVMQNPRHLVRRRGQEARLRCSPMKGHSHVYWYRQLPEEGLKFMVYLQKENIIDESGMPKERFSAEFPKEGPSILRIQQVVRGDSAAYFCASSPDTNYGYTFGSGTRLTVV.